The clone carrying this T cell receptor beta chain has only a few counts. The antigen is not known. Germline assignment: CDR1 SGHTA and CDR2 FQGNSA. The CDR3 consists of 15 residues. V lost 5 bases and J lost 7; bases outside the gene matches: 9. These data are taken from a study of T-cell memory formation after mild COVID-19. In the study overall: Most TCR clusters belonged to a single donor. Study results and caveats: Day 15 to 85 contracting clones showed balanced CD4/CD8; day 15 to 37 expanders favored CD4+. The main location of contracting CD4+ clones was CM and EM, and that of contracting CD8+ clones was EMRA.

TCRdb re-called the 5' RACE reads with MiXCR, one entry per CDR3 protein. The sample holds fewer than 350,000 distinct CDR3 sequences, roughly 13% seen once. The J gene is TRBJ2-4, the V gene TRBV7-2; TRBD1 agrees at 9 bases. This clonotype was obtained from a man aged 18 to 35 who had mild COVID-19 (a few samples of this study predate the infection). Cell type and time point are not known. Sequenced sample: PBMCs or a T cell subset sorted from them (not recorded which). The CDR3 reads CASSPRDRVWNIQYF. CDR3 coding DNA: TGTGCCAGCAGCCCCCGGGACAGGGTGTGGAACATTCAGTACTTC.